The clone carrying this TCR beta chain occurred a few times. The target antigen is unknown. Germline values: CDR1 SGHTA, CDR2 FQGNSA. The CDR3 has 13 amino acids. Trimming pared 6 bases from V and 3 bases from J, leaving 10 bases between. From the reads, TCRdb called clonotypes with MiXCR, one entry per CDR3 protein. The table has some 400,000 distinct CDR3 sequences, approximately 33% seen once. This sample is drawn from a study of T cell repertoires in cytomegalovirus infection. Study as a whole: In public TCR beta signatures, there were indications of both CMV infection and matching HLA type.

Study-level findings and limits: Of the TCR beta families, the public ones yielded a cumulative frequency that identified carriers of CMV plus the relevant HLA.

The specimen was PBMCs. The chain joins TRBV7-2 to TRBJ2-3; D is uncertain. The TCR sequence derives from a human donor in good health (CMV status not recorded). Some clones in this sample may be carry-over from other donors' samples. CDR3 residues: CASRISSTDTQYF. CDR3 coding DNA: TGTGCCAGCAGAATTAGTAGTACAGATACGCAGTATTTT.